This record concerns one T cell receptor beta chain sequence. The antigen is undetermined. TCR beta CDR3 regions were amplified from RNA. The study used the HTBI primer set for a first-round RT-PCR of the TCR CDR3. In TCRdb, the multiplex PCR reads were re-called with MiXCR into one record per CDR3 protein. The table has around 420,000 distinct CDR3 sequences, roughly 13% seen once; the top ten hold less than 6.5%. The sample comes from a study of T cells in Graves' hyperthyroidism and ophthalmopathy. The CDR3 has 15 residues. V was clipped by 3 bases and J by 0 bases; unmatched bases: 2. Germline-derived CDR1 and CDR2 are SGHTA and FQGNSA. Study results and caveats: In simple terms, a model built on 13 V-J features told ophthalmopathy apart from stable hyperthyroidism.

Every diagnosis used clinical symptoms, serum thyroxine and TRAb, thyroid ultrasound and orbital computed tomography. The sample was blood. V gene TRBV7-2 combines with J gene TRBJ2-7; 10 nucleotides align to TRBD2. This sequence was found in a woman between 18 and 29 years old with Graves' hyperthyroidism. The CDR3 sequence is CASSFSSGSSYEQYF. In nucleotides, the CDR3 is TGTGCCAGCAGCTTTTCTAGCGGGAGCTCCTACGAGCAGTACTTC.